The clone carrying this T cell receptor beta chain occurred a few times. One junction end does not reproduce the germline sequence, and a read error may be involved. The study co-extracted DNA and RNA from approximately 20-30 mg of unsorted bulk tissue. Surgical resection was used to treat these primary liver carcinoma patients. The data originate from a study of tumor-infiltrating lymphocytes in primary liver carcinoma. With a constant-region primer, TCR beta cDNA was made from about 0.5 ug of total RNA. Libraries for TCR beta were built through three nested multiplex PCR rounds, which together made up a slightly modified ARM-PCR procedure. A C-beta reverse primer was combined with TRBV1-TRBV30 forward primers in the first two PCR rounds, and each round had approximately 10 cycles. From the multiplex PCR reads, TCRdb called clonotypes with MiXCR, one entry per CDR3 protein. The profile covers 99,000 or so distinct CDR3 sequences, with about four fifths appearing a single time and about 20% taken by the ten largest.

Germline V CDR1 and CDR2: WSHSY, SAAADI. The CDR3 is 13 amino acids. The V gene is TRBV10-2, the J gene TRBJ1-2; 9 bases match TRBD1. Sequences were obtained from liver tumor tissue from sampling region 3. Indicated subset: tumor region T3, left-lateral pole. The receptor comes from a man in his forties with primary liver carcinoma and hepatitis B virus infection. The chain's CDR3 is CASNPGQGANYTF. The CDR3 nucleotides read TGTGCCAGCAATCCGGGACAGGGTGCGAACTACACCTTC.